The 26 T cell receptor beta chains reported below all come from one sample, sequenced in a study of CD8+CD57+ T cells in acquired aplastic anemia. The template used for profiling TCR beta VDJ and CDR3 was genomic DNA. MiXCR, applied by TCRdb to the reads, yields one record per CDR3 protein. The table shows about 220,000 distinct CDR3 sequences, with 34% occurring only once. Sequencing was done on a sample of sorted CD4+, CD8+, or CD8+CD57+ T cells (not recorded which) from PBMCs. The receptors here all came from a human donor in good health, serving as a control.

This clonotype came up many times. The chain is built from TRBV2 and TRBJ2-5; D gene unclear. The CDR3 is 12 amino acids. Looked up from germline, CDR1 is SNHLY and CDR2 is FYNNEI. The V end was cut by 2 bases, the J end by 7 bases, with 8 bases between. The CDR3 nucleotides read TGTGCCAGCAGTGAACCAGAAGGGACCCAGTACTTC. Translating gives CASSEPEGTQYF.

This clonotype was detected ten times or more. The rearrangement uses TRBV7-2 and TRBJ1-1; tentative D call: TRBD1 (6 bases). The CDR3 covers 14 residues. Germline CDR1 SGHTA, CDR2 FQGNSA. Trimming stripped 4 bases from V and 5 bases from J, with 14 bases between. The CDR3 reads CASSSLQGGTEAFF. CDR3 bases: TGTGCCAGCAGCTCGTTACAGGGTGGGACTGAAGCTTTCTTT.

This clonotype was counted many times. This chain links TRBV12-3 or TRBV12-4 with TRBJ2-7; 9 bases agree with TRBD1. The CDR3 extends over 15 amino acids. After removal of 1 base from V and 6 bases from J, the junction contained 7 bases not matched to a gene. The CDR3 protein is CASSLVGQGGFEQYF. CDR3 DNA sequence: TGTGCCAGCAGTTTAGTGGGACAGGGAGGGTTCGAGCAGTACTTC.

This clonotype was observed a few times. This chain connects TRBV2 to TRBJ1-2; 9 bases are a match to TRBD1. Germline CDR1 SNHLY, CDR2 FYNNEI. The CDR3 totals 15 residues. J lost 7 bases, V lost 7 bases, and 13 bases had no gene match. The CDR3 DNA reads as TGTGCCAGCACGACCGGGACAGGGAAAAGGGGTGGCTACACCTTC. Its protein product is CASTTGTGKRGGYTF.

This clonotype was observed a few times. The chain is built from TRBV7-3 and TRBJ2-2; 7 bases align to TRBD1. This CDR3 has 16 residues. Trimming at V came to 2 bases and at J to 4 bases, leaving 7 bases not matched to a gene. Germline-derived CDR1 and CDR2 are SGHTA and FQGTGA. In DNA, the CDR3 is TGTGCCAGCAGCTTATTTTACAGGGGAAGCACCGGGGAGCTGTTTTTT. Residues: CASSLFYRGSTGELFF.

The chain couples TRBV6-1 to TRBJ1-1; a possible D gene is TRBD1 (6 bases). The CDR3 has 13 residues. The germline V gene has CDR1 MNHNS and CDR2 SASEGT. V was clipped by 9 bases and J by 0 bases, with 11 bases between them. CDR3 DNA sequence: TGTGCCAGTTTGGGACATCTGAACACTGAAGCTTTCTTT. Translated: CASLGHLNTEAFF.

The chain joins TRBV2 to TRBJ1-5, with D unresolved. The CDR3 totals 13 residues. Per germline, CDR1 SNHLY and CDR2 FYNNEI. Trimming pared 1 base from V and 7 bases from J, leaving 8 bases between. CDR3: CASSEGRRQPQHF. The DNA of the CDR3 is TGTGCCAGCAGTGAAGGGCGGCGACAGCCCCAGCATTTT.

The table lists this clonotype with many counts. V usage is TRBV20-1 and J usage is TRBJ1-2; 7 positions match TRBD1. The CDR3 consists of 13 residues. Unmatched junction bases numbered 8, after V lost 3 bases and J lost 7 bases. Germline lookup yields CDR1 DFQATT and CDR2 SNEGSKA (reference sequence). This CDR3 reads CSASRQGVGGYTF. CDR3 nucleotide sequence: TGCAGTGCTAGTCGTCAGGGGGTGGGTGGCTACACCTTC.

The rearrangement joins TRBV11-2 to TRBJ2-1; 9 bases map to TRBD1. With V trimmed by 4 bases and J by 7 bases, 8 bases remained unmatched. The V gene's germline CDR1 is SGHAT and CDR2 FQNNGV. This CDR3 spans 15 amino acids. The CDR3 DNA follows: TGTGCCAGCAGCTCCGGACAGGGGAACGGTAATGAGCAGTTCTTC. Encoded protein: CASSSGQGNGNEQFF.

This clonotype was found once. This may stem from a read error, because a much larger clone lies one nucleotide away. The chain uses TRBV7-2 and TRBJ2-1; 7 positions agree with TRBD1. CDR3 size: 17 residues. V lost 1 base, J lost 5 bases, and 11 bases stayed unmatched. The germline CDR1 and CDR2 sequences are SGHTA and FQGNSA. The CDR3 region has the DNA TGTGCCAGCAGCTTAGTGCAGTTTAGGGGGCTTAACAATGAGCAGTTCTTC. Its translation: CASSLVQFRGLNNEQFF.

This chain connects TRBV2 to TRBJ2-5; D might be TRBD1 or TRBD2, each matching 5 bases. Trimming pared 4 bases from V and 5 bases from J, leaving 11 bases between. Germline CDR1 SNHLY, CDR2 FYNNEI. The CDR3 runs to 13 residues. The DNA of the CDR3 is TGTGCCAGCAGTGTAGGGACCAGGGAGACCCAGTACTTC. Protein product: CASSVGTRETQYF.

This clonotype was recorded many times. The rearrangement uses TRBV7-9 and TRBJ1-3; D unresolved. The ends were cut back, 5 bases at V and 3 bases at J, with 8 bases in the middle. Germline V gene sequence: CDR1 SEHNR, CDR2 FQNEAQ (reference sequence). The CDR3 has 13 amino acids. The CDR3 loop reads CASSPSFGNTIYF. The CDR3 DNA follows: TGTGCCAGCAGCCCATCTTTTGGAAACACCATATATTTT.

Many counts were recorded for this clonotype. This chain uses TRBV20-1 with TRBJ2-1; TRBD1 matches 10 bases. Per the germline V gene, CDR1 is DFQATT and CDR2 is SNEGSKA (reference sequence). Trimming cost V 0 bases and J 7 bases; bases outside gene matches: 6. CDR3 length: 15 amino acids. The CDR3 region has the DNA TGCAGTGCTAGAGATGGGACAGGGGCGGGTAATGAGCAGTTCTTC. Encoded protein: CSARDGTGAGNEQFF.

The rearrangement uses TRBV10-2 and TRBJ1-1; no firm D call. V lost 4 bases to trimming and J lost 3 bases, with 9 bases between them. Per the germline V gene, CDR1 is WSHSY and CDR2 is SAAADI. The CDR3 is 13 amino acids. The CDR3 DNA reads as TGCGCCAGCAGTGCGTTCGGCGACACTGAAGCTTTCTTT. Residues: CASSAFGDTEAFF.

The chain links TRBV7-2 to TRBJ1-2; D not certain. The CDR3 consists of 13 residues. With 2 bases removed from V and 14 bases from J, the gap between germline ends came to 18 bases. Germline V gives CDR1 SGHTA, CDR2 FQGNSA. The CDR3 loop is CASSLSQSVERTF. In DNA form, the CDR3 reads TGTGCCAGCAGCTTATCCCAGTCGGTGGAGCGGACCTTC.

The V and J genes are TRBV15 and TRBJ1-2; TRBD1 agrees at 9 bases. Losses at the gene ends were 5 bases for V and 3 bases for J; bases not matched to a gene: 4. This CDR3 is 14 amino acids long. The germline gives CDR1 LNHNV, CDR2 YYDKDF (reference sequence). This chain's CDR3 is CATSGRQGDYGYTF. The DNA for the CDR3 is TGTGCCACCAGCGGACGACAGGGGGACTATGGCTACACCTTC.

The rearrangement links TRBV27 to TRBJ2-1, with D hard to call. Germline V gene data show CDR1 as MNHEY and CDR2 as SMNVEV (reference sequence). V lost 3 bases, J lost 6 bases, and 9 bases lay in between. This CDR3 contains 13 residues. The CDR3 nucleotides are TGTGCCAGCAGTTTTCTTGGCGGCAATGAGCAGTTCTTC. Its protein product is CASSFLGGNEQFF.

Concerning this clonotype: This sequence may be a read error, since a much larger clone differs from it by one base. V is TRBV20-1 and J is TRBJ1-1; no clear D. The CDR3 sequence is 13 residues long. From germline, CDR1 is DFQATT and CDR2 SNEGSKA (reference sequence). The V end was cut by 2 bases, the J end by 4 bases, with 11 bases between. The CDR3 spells CSARSDTSTEAFF. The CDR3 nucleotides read TGCAGTGCTAGATCCGACACGAGCACTGAAGCTTTCTTT.

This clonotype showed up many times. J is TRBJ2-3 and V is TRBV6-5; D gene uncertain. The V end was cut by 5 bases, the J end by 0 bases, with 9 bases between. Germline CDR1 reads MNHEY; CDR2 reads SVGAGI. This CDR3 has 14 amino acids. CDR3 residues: CASSHDPSTDTQYF. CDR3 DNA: TGTGCCAGCAGTCACGACCCCAGCACAGATACGCAGTATTTT.

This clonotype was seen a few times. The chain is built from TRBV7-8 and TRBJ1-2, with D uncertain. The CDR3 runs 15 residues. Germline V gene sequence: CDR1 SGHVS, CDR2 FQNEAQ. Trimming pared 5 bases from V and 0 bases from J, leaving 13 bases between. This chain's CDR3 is CASSPGEISNYGYTF. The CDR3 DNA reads TGTGCCAGCAGCCCCGGTGAGATCTCTAACTATGGCTACACCTTC.

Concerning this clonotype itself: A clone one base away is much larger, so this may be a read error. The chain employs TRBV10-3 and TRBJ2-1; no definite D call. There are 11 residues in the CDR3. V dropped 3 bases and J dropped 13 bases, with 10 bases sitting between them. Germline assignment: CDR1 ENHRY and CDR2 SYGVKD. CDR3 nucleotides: TGTGCCATCAGTGAATTCCGCGGTCAGTTCTTC. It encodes CAISEFRGQFF.

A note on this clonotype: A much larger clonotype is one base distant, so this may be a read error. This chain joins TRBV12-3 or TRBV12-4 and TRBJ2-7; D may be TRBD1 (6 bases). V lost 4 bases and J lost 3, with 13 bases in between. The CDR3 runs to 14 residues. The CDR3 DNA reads TGTGCCAGCAGTTCAACAGGGAGCCTCTACGAGCAGTACTTC. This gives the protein CASSSTGSLYEQYF.

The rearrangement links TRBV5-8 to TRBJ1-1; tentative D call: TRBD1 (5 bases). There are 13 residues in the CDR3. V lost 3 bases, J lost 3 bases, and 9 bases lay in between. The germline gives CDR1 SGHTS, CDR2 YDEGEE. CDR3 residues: CASSSRQYTEAFF. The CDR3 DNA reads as TGTGCCAGCAGCTCAAGACAGTACACTGAAGCTTTCTTT.

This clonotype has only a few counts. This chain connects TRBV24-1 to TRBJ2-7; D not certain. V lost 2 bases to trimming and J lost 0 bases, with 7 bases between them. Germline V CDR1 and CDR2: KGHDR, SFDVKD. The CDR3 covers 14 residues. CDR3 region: CATSDSADSYEQYF. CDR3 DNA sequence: TGTGCCACCAGTGATTCGGCAGACTCCTACGAGCAGTACTTC.

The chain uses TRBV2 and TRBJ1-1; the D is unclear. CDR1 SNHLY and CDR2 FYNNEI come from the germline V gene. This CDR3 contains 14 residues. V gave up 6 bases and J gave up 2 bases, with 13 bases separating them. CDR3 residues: CASSASRSNTEAFF. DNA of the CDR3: TGTGCCAGCAGCGCCAGCAGGTCCAACACTGAAGCTTTCTTT.

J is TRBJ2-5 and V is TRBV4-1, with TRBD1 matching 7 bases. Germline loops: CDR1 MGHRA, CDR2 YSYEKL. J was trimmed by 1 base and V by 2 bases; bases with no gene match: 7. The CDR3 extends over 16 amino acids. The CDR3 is CASSQPTRGPQETQYF. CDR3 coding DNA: TGCGCCAGCAGCCAACCAACTAGGGGGCCCCAAGAGACCCAGTACTTC.